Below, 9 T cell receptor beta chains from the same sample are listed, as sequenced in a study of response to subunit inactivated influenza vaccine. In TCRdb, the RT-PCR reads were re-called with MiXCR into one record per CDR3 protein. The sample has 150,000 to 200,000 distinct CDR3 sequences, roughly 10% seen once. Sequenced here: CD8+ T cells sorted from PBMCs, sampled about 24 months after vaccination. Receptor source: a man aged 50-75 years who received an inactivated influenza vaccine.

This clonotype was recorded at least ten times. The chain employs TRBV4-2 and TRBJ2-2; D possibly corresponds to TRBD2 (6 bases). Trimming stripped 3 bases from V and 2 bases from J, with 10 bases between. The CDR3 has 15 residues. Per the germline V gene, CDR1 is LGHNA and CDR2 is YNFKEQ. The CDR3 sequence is CASSQGTSNTGELFF. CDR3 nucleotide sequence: TGTGCCAGCAGCCAGGGAACTAGCAACACCGGGGAGCTGTTTTTT.

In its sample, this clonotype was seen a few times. CDR3 loop: CASSLAIGRGSYEQYF. The CDR3 DNA follows: TGTGCCAGCAGCTTAGCTATAGGTAGGGGATCCTACGAGCAGTACTTC. This chain connects TRBV11-1 to TRBJ2-7; weak D call: TRBD1 (5 bases). Germline V gene data show CDR1 as SGHAT and CDR2 as FQDESV (reference sequence). The CDR3 loop spans 16 amino acids. The ends were cut back, 0 bases at V and 1 base at J, with 13 bases in the middle.

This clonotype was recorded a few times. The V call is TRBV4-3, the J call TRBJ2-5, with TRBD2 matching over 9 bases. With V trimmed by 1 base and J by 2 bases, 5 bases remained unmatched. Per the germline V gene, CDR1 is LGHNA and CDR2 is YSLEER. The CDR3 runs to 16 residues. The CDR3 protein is CASSQVFLAGQETQYF. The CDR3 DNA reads TGCGCCAGCAGCCAAGTGTTCCTAGCGGGACAAGAGACCCAGTACTTC.

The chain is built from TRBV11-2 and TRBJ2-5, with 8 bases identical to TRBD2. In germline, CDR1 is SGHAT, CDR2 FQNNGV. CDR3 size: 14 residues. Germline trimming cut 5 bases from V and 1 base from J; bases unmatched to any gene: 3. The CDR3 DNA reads TGTGCCAGCAGCGAACTAGCGGCCCAAGAGACCCAGTACTTC. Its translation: CASSELAAQETQYF.

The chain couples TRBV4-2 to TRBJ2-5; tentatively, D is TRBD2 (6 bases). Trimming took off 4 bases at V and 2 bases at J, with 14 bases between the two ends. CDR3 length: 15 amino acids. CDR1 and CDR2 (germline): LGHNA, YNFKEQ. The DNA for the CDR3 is TGTGCCAGCAGCCCTGCGGGGTCAATGCAAGAGACCCAGTACTTC. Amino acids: CASSPAGSMQETQYF.

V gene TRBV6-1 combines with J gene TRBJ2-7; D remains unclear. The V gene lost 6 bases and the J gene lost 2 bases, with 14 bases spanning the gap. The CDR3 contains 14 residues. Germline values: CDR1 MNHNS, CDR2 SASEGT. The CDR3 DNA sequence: TGTGCCAGCAGCCCGCCGAGCGCTACCTACGAGCAGTACTTC. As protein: CASSPPSATYEQYF.

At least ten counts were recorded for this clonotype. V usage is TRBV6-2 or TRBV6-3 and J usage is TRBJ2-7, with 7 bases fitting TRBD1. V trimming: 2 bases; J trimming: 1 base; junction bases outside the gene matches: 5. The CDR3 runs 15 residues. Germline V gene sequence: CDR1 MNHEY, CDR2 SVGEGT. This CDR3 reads CASSYGPGGSYEQYF. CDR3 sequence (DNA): TGTGCCAGCAGTTACGGGCCAGGGGGTTCCTACGAGCAGTACTTC.

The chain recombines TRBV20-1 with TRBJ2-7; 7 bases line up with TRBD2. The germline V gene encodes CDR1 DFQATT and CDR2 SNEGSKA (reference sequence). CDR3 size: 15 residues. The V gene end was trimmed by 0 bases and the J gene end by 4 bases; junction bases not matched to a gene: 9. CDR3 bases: TGCAGTGCTAGAGATCCTGCGGGAGCGACTTACGAGCAGTACTTC. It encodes CSARDPAGATYEQYF.

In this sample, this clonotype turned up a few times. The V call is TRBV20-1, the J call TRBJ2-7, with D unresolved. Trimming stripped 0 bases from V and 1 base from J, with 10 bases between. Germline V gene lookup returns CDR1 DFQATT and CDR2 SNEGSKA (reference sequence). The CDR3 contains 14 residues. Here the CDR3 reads CSARDLDPSYEQYF. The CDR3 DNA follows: TGCAGTGCTAGAGATTTGGACCCTTCCTACGAGCAGTACTTC.